The text below deals with one TCR beta chain. The antigen is not known. These data belong to a study of radiation and T cells in renal cell carcinoma. Study outcomes and limitations: In blood, top tumor clones expanded by 2 weeks, shrinking by 4.

TCRdb's table, derived via immunoSEQ multiplex PCR, lists solely in-frame clones and lacks some. This sample has roughly 80,000 clones; roughly 80% occur once, and the top ten carry about 2.4%. The time point was: blood 4 weeks post-SBRT, at nephrectomy. Treatment specified: 15 Gy SBRT to primary tumor, nephrectomy 4 weeks later. Nephrectomy followed 15 Gy stereotactic body radiation by 4 weeks. After SBRT, blood was collected at 2 and 4 weeks, plus baseline. The junction had 3 bases not matched to a gene; V was cut back by 3 bases and J by 0 bases. Looked up from germline, CDR1 is SGDLS and CDR2 is YYNGEE. This CDR3 has 16 residues.

The V and J genes are TRBV9 and TRBJ2-6, with 7 bases that match TRBD1. The specimen was blood, collected from a patient whose treatment included radiotherapy and nephrectomy. This TCR derives from a woman in her fifties or sixties with renal cell carcinoma. CDR3 sequence (DNA): TGTGCCAGCAGCGAGAGACAGGGCTCTGGGGCCAACGTCCTGACTTTC. The encoded protein is CASSERQGSGANVLTF.